What follows describes a single TCR beta chain. Antigen unknown. These data belong to a study of vaccination and CD4 T cells after COVID-19. The treatment denotes: approximately 9-day PBMC culture with coronavirus spike peptide pools or control peptides (ViraFEST assay). Sequenced with the Oncomine TCR Beta short-read assay was DNA taken from cultured CD4+ T cells. From CD4+ T cells that had been cultured, genomic DNA was extracted. TCRdb itself ran the PCR reads through MiXCR, one entry per CDR3 protein. The table has under 5,500 distinct CDR3 sequences, under 80% seen once. V dropped 4 bases and J dropped 10; count of bases not matched to a gene: 10. Germline V gives CDR1 MDHEN, CDR2 SYDVKM. The CDR3 sequence is 15 residues long.

The chain recombines TRBV28 with TRBJ1-6; 7 bases match TRBD1. Sequencing used CD4+ T cells from blood, cultured in vitro. This sequence was found in a human donor who had recovered from COVID-19. The CDR3 DNA is TGTGCCAGCAGTTCCATCGACAGGGTAGGCTCACCCCTCCACTTT. Protein product: CASSSIDRVGSPLHF.